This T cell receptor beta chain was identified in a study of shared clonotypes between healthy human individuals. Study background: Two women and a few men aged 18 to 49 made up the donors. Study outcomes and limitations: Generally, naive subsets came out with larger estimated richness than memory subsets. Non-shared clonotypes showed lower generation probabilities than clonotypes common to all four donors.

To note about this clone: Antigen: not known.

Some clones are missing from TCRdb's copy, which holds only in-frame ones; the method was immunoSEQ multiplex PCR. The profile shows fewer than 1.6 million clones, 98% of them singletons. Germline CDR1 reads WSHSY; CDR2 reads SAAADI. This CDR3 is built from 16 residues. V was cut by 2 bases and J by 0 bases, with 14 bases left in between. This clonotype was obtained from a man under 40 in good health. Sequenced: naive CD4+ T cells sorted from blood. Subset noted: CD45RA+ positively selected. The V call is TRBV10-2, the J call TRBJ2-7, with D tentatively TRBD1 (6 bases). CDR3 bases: TGCGCCAGCAGTGAGATCCAGGGGACCCCCTCCTACGAGCAGTACTTC. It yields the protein CASSEIQGTPSYEQYF.